This T cell receptor (beta chain) was captured in a study of T-cell reconstitution after alpha-beta-depleted transplantation in children. Overall study findings and caveats: Hyperexpanded clones declined; after one year, newly produced T cells mostly supplied diversity. TCRbeta diversity was high at day 60 in some patients (a result of surviving recipient T cells and thymic progenitors). Reports say that about two months after transplant, the alpha-beta T cells came out of several hundred graft clones that had expanded.

This sample's TCRbeta library carried unique molecular identifier barcodes. TCRdb reanalysed the PCR reads using MiXCR and keeps one entry per CDR3 protein. The repertoire includes 450,000 to 600,000 distinct CDR3 sequences, under 15% of them detected once, and 2% to 2.5% sits in the top ten. This clonotype was seen ten or more times. The target antigen is unknown. Trimming took 4 bases from V and 2 from J, leaving 9 bases between them. The CDR3 is 13 amino acids. Germline CDR1 is MGHDK and CDR2 is SYGVNS. This sequence was found in a male patient aged 10 to 17 who had a stem cell transplant for acute myeloid leukemia, so the T cells may come from the graft donor. This chain joins TRBV25-1 and TRBJ2-7; D not certain. Specimen: PBMCs, mostly from graft donor cells, collected 360 days after TCRalphabeta/CD19-depleted stem cell transplant. CDR3: CASSGISPYEQYF. In DNA, the CDR3 is TGTGCCAGCAGTGGTATTAGCCCCTACGAGCAGTACTTC.